This T cell receptor beta chain appears in the sequencing data of a study of T cell responses to AZD1222 COVID-19 vaccine. V was trimmed by 2 bases and J by 1 base, leaving 2 bases between them. The CDR3 extends over 12 amino acids. Produced via immunoSEQ multiplex PCR; TCRdb's table is partial and in-frame only. The sample lists hundreds of thousands of clones, 93% occurring once. V is TRBV12-3 or TRBV12-4 and J is TRBJ1-1; D gene uncertain. Specimen: peripheral blood, collected on day 0 of MenACWY control vaccination. The sequence was collected from an adult in good health. CDR3 bases: TGTGCCAGCAGTTTAACGAACACTGAAGCTTTCTTT. It translates to CASSLTNTEAFF.